This TCR beta chain was observed in a study of blood T cell repertoires in COVID-19. Study details: The samples span acute and convalescent COVID-19 from the United States, Italy and Spain.

The V and J ends lost 7 bases and 6 bases respectively, with 9 bases between them. This CDR3 comprises 11 residues. Looked up from germline, CDR1 is MNHEY and CDR2 is SVGAGI. The assay was immunoSEQ multiplex PCR, and TCRdb's table has in-frame clones only and misses some. The sample records 54,000 or so clones, about four fifths being singletons. Material for sequencing was peripheral blood. The clonotype originates from a woman older than 75 with acute or convalescent COVID-19. The chain carries TRBV6-5 and TRBJ1-1; TRBD1 is a possible D gene (5 bases). The CDR3 nucleotides read TGTGCCAGCAAAGCGGGGGCTGAAGCTTTCTTT. Translated: CASKAGAEAFF.